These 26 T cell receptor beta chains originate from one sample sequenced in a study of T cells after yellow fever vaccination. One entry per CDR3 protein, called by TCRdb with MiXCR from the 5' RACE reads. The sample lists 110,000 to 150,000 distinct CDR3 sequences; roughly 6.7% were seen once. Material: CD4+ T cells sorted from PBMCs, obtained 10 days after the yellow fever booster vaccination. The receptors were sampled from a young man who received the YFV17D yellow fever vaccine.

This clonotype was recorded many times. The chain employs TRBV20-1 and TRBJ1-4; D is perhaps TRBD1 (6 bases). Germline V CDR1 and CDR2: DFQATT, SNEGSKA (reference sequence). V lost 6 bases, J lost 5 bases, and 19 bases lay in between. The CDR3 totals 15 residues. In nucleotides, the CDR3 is TGCAGTGCCAACAACCCGGGGGGGGCGAATGAAAAACTGTTTTTT. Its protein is CSANNPGGANEKLFF.

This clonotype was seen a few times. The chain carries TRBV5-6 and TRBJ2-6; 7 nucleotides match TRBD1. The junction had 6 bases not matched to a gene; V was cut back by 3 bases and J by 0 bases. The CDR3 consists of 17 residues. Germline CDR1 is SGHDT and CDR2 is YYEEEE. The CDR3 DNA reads TGTGCCAGCAGCTGGACAGGTCGGTTCTCTGGGGCCAACGTCCTGACTTTC. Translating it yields CASSWTGRFSGANVLTF.

CDR3: CASSFFGTSGTYEQYF. Here the CDR3 DNA reads TGTGCCAGCAGCTTCTTTGGGACTAGCGGTACCTACGAGCAGTACTTC. The rearrangement uses TRBV5-6 and TRBJ2-7, with 11 bases that match TRBD2. This CDR3 spans 16 amino acids. The V and J ends lost 2 bases and 2 bases, in that order; junction bases with no gene match: 6. Germline CDR1 reads SGHDT; CDR2 reads YYEEEE.

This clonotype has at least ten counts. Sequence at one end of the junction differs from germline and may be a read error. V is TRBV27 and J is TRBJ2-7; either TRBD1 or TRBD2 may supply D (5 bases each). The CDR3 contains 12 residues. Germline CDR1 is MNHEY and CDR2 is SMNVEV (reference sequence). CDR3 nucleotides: TGTGCCAGCAGTAAAGCTGGGTGGGACCTCATCTTC. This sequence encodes CASSKAGWDLIF.

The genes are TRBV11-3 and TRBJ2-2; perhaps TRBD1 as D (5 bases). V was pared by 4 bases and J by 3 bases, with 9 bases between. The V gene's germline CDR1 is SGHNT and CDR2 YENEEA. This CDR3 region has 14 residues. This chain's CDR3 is CASSSTAHTGELFF. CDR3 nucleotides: TGTGCCAGCAGCTCGACAGCGCACACCGGGGAGCTGTTTTTT. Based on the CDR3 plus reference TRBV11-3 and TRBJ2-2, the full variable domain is EAGVVQSPRYKIIEKKQPVAFWCNPISGHNTLYWYLQNLGQGPELLIRYENEEAVDDSQLPKDRFSAERLKGVDSTLKIQPAELGDSAVYLCASSSTAHTGELFFGEGSRLTVL.

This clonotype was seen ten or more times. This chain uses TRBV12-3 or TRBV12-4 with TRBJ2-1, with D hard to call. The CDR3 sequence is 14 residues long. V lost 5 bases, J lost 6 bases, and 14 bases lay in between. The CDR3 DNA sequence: TGTGCCAGCAGTCCCTCAGTTTTCGGCAATGAGCAGTTCTTC. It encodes CASSPSVFGNEQFF.

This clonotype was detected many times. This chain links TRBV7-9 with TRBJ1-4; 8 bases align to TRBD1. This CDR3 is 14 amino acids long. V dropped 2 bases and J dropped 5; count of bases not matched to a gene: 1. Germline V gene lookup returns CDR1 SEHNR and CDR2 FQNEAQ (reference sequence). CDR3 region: CASSLRQGNEKLFF. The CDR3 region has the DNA TGTGCCAGCAGCTTAAGACAGGGGAATGAAAAACTGTTTTTT.

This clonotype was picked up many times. The CDR3 protein is CASATDSYNEQFF. CDR3 nucleotides: TGTGCCAGCGCGACCGATAGTTACAATGAGCAGTTCTTC. The chain carries TRBV6-2 or TRBV6-3 and TRBJ2-1; the D is unclear. Trimming removed 8 bases at V and 4 bases at J, with 12 bases between. The CDR3 length is 13 residues. Germline V gene lookup returns CDR1 MNHEY and CDR2 SVGEGT.

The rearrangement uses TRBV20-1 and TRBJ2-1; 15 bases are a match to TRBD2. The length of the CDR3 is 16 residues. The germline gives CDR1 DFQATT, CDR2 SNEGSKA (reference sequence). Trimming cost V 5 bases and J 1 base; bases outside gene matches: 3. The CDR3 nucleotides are TGCAGTGCTGGACTAGCGGGAGGGCGGTCCTACAATGAGCAGTTCTTC. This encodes CSAGLAGGRSYNEQFF.

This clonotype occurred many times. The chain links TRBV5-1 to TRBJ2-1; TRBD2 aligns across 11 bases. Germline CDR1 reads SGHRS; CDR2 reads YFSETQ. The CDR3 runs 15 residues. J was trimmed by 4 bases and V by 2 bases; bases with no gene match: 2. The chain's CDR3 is CASSLLAGEYNEQFF. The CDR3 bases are TGCGCCAGCAGCTTACTAGCGGGGGAGTACAATGAGCAGTTCTTC. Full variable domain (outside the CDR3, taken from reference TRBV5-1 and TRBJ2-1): KAGVTQTPRYLIKTRGQQVTLSCSPISGHRSVSWYQQTPGQGLQFLFEYFSETQRNKGNFPGRFSGRQFSNSRSEMNVSTLELGDSALYLCASSLLAGEYNEQFFGPGTRLTVL.

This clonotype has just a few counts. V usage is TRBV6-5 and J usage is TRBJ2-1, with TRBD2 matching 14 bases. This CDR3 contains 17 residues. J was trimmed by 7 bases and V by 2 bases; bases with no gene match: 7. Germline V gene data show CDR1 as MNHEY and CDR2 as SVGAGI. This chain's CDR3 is CASSYQGTSGSSNEQFF. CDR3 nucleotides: TGTGCCAGCAGTTACCAAGGGACTAGCGGGAGTAGTAATGAGCAGTTCTTC.

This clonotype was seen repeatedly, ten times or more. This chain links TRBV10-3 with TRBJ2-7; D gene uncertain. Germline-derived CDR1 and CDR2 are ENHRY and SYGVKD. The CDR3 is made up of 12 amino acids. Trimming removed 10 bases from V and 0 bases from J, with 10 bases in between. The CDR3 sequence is CATEGLSYEQYF. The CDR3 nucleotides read TGTGCCACCGAAGGCCTCTCCTACGAGCAGTACTTC.

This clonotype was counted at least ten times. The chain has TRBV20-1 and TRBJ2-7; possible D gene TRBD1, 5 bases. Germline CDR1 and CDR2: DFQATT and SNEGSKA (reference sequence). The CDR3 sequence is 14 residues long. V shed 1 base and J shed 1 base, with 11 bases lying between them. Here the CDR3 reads CSARVGQVSYEQYF. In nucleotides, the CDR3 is TGCAGTGCTAGAGTGGGGCAGGTTTCCTACGAGCAGTACTTC.

The CDR3 region is CASSQDGIGYTF. The DNA of the CDR3 is TGTGCCAGCAGCCAAGACGGGATCGGCTACACCTTC. The chain has TRBV3-1 and TRBJ1-2; D is uncertain. V was shortened by 0 bases and J by 8 bases, with 7 bases between the two germline ends. Looked up from germline, CDR1 is LGHDT and CDR2 is YNNKEL (reference sequence). This CDR3 is 12 amino acids long.

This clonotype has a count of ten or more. The CDR3 DNA reads as TGTGCCAGCAGCGTAGAGCCCGCTAGAAACAATGAGCAGTTCTTC. It is translated as CASSVEPARNNEQFF. This sequence joins TRBV9 and TRBJ2-1; no clear D. The CDR3 is made up of 15 amino acids. The V gene's germline CDR1 is SGDLS and CDR2 YYNGEE. V was trimmed by 0 bases and J by 5 bases, leaving 12 bases between them.

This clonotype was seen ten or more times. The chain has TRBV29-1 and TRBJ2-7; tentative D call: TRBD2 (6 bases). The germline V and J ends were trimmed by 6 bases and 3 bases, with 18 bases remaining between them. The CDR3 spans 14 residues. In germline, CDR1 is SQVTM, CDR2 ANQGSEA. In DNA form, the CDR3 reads TGCAGCGTGGAGGGGCGAGGGACCGACTACGAGCAGTACTTC. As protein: CSVEGRGTDYEQYF.

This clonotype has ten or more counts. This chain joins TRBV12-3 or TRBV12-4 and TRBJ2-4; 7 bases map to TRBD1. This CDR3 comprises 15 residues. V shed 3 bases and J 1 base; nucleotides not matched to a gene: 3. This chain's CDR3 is CASSLDRSAKNIQYF. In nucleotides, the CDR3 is TGTGCCAGCAGTTTGGACAGGTCCGCCAAAAACATTCAGTACTTC.

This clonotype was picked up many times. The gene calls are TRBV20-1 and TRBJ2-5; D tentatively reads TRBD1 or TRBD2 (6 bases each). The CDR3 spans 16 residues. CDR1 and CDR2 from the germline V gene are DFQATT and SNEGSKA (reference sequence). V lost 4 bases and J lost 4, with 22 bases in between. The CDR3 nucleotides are TGCAGTGCTAAAAAACTAGGGGGGTCCGTCGGAGAGACCCAGTACTTC. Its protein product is CSAKKLGGSVGETQYF.

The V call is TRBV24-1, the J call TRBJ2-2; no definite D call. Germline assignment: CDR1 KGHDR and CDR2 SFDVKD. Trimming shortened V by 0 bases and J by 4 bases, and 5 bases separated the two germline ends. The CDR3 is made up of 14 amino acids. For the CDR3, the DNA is TGTGCCACCAGTGATTTGCGGAGCACCGGGGAGCTGTTTTTT. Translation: CATSDLRSTGELFF.

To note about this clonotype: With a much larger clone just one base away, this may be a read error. CDR3 protein: CSASAVDFSYNEQFF. The DNA of the CDR3 is TGCAGTGCTAGCGCGGTGGATTTCTCCTACAATGAGCAGTTCTTC. The chain uses TRBV20-1 and TRBJ2-1; D uncertain. Germline V gene sequence: CDR1 DFQATT, CDR2 SNEGSKA (reference sequence). Trimming cost V 3 bases and J 0 bases, with 12 bases left between them. CDR3 size: 15 residues.

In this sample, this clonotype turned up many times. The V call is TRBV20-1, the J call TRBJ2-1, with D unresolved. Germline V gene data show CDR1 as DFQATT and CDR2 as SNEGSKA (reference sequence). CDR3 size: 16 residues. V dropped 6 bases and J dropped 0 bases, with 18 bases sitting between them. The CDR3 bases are TGCAGTGCCCCCCAAGTTAACGGCCGCTCCTACAATGAGCAGTTCTTC. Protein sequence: CSAPQVNGRSYNEQFF.

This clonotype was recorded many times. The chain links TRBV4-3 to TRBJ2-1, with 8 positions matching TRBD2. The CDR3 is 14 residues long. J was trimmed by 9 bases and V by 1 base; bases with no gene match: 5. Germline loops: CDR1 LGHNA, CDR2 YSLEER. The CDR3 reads CASSQGRAGGEQFF. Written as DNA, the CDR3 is TGCGCCAGCAGCCAAGGAAGGGCGGGGGGTGAGCAGTTCTTC.

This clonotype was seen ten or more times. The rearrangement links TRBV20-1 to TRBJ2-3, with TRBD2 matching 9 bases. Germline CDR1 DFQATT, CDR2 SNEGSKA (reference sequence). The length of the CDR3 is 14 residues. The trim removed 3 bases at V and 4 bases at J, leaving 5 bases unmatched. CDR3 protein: CSARLAGFPDTQYF. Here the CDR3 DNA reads TGCAGTGCTAGGCTAGCGGGATTCCCAGATACGCAGTATTTT.

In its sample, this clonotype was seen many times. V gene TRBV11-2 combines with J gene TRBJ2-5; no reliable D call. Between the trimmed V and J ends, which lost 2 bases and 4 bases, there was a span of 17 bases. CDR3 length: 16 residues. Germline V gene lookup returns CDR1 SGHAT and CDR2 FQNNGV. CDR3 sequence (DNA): TGTGCCAGCAGCTTAAGATTAGAAAAGAAGACAGAGACCCAGTACTTC. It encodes CASSLRLEKKTETQYF.

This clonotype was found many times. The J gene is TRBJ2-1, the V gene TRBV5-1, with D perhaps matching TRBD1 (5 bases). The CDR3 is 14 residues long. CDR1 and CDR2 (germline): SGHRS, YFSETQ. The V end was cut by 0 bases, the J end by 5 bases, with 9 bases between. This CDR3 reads CASSLAAGNNEQFF. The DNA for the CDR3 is TGCGCCAGCAGCTTGGCGGCAGGGAACAATGAGCAGTTCTTC.

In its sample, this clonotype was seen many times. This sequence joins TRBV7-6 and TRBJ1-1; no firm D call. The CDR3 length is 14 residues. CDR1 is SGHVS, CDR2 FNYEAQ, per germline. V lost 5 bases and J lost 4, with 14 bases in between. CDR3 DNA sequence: TGTGCCAGCAGCGGAGCCGCGAAGGGCACTGAAGCTTTCTTT. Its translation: CASSGAAKGTEAFF.